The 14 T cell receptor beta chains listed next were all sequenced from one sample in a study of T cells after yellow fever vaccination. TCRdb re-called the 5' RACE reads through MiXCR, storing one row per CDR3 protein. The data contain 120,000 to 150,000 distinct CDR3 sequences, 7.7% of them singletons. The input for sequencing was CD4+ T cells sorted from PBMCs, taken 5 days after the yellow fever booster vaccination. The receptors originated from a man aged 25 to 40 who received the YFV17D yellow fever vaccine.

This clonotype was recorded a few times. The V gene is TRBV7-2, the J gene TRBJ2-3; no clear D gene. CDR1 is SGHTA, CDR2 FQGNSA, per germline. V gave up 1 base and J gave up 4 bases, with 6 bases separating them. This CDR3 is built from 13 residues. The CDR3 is CASSLVVADTQYF. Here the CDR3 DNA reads TGTGCCAGCAGCTTAGTCGTTGCAGATACGCAGTATTTT. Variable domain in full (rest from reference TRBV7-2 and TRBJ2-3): GAGVSQSPSNKVTEKGKDVELRCDPISGHTALYWYRQSLGQGLEFLIYFQGNSAPDKSGLPSDRFSAERTGGSVSTLTIQRTQQEDSAVYLCASSLVVADTQYFGPGTRLTVL.

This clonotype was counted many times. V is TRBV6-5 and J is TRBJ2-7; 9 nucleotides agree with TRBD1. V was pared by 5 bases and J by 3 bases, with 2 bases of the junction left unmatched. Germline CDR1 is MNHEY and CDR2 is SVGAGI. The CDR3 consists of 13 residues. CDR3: CASSRDRDYEQYF. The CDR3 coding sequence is TGTGCCAGCAGTCGGGACAGGGACTACGAGCAGTACTTC.

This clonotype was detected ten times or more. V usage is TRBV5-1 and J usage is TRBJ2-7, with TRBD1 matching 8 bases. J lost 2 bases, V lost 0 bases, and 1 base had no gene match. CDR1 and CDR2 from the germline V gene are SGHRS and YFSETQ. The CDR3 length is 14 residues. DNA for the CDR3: TGCGCCAGCAGCTTGGCGGGACAGGCCTACGAGCAGTACTTC. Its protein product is CASSLAGQAYEQYF. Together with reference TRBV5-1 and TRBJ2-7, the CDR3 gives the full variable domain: KAGVTQTPRYLIKTRGQQVTLSCSPISGHRSVSWYQQTPGQGLQFLFEYFSETQRNKGNFPGRFSGRQFSNSRSEMNVSTLELGDSALYLCASSLAGQAYEQYFGPGTRLTVT.

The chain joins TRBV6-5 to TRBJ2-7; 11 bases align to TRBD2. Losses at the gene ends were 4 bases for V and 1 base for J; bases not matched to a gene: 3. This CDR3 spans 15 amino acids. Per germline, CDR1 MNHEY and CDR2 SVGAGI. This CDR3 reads CASSWGTSGSYEQYF. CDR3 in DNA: TGTGCCAGCAGTTGGGGGACTAGCGGTTCCTACGAGCAGTACTTC.

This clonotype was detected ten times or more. The CDR3 loop is CSATAGRETQYF. CDR3 in DNA: TGCAGTGCTACGGCGGGGCGGGAGACCCAGTACTTC. This chain uses TRBV20-1 with TRBJ2-5; TRBD2 is a possible D gene (6 bases). The V gene lost 4 bases and the J gene lost 5 bases, with 11 bases spanning the gap. The CDR3 covers 12 residues. The germline V gene has CDR1 DFQATT and CDR2 SNEGSKA (reference sequence).

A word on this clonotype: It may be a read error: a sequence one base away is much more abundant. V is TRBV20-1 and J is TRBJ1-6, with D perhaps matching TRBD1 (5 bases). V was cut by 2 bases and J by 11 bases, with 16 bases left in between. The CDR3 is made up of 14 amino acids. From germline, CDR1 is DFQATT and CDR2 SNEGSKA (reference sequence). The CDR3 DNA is TGCAGTGCTAGAATGACAGAGCTGAATCCACCCCTCCACTTT. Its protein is CSARMTELNPPLHF.

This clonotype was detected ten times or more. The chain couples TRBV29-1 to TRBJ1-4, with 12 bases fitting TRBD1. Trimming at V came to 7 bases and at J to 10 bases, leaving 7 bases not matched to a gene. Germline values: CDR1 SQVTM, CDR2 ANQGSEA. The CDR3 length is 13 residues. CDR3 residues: CSATGTGGGKLFF. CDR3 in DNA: TGCAGCGCCACCGGGACAGGGGGCGGAAAACTGTTTTTT.

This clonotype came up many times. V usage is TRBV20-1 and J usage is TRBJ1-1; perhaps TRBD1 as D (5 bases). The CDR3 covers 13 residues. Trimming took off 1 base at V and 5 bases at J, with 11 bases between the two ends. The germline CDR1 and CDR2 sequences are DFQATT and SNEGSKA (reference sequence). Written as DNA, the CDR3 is TGCAGTGCTAGAGCCCATGGGGGGACTGAAGCTTTCTTT. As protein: CSARAHGGTEAFF.

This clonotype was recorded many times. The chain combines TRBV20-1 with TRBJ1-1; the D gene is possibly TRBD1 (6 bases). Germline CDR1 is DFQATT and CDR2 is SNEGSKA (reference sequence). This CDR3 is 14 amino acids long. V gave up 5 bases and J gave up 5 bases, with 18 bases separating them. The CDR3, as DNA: TGCAGTGCTGGAGGTGGGGGGGCGATAACTGAAGCTTTCTTT. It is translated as CSAGGGGAITEAFF.

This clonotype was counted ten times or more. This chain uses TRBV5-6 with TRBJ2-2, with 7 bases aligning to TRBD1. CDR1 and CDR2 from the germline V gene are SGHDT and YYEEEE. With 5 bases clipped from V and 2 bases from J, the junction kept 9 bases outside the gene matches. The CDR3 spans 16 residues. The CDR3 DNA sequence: TGTGCCAGCAGTTCAGACCGGGACAGTAACACCGGGGAGCTGTTTTTT. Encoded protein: CASSSDRDSNTGELFF.

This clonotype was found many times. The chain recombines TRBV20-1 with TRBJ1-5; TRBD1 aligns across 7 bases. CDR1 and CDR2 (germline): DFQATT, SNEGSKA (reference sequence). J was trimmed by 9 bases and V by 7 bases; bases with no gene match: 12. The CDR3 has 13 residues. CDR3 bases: TGCAGTGTTACACCTCTACGACAGGGGCCCCAGCATTTT. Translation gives CSVTPLRQGPQHF.

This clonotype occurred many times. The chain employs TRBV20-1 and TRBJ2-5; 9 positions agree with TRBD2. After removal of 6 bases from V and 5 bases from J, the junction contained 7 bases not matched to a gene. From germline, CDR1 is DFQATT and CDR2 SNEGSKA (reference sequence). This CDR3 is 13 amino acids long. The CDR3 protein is CSAELAGRETQYF. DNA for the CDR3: TGCAGTGCAGAACTAGCGGGCAGGGAGACCCAGTACTTC.

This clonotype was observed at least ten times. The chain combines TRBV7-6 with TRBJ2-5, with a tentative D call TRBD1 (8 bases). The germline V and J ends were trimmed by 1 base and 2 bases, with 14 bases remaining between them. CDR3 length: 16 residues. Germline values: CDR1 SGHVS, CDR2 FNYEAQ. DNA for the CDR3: TGTGCCAGCAGCTTAGTTGGACAGGGAGGGCAAGAGACCCAGTACTTC. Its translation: CASSLVGQGGQETQYF.

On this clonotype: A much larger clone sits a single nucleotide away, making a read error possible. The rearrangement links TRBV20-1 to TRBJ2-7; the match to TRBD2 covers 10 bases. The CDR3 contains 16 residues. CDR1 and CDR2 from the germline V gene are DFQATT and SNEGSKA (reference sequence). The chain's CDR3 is CCARDFSGRNSYEQYF. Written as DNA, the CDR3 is TGCTGTGCTAGAGATTTTAGCGGGAGGAACTCCTACGAGCAGTACTTC.